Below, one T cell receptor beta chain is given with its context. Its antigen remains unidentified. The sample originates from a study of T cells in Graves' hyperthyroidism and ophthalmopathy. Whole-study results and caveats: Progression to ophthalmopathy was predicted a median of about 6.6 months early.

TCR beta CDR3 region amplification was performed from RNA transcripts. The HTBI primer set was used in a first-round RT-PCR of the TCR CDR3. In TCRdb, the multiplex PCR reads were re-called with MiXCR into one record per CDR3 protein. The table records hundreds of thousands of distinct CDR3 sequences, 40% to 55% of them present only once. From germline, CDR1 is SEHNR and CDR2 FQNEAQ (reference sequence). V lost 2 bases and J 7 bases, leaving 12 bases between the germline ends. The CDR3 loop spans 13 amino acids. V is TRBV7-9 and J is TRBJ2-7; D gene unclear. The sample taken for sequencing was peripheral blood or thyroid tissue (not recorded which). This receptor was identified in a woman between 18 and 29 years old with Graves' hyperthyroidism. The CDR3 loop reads CASSLIPRQEQYF. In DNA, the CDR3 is TGTGCCAGCAGCTTAATTCCTCGGCAAGAGCAGTACTTC.